Following are 24 T cell receptor beta chains from one sample sequenced in a study of molecular identifiers for immune sequencing clone quantification. TCRdb ran MiXCR on the PCR reads and lists one entry per CDR3 protein. Of 490,000 or so distinct CDR3 sequences in the sample, around 23% were seen once. Source material: naive CD8+ T cells from blood, with Jurkat cell RNA spiked in. This sample's subset: FACS-sorted CD8+CD4-CCR7+CD45RA+ naive T cells. The origin of the receptors is a human donor in good health. Some libraries in this study had Jurkat cell RNA spiked in.

The chain recombines TRBV6-5 with TRBJ2-7; D perhaps matches TRBD1 (5 bases). Trimming removed 5 bases at V and 5 bases at J, with 19 bases between. The length of the CDR3 is 15 residues. Germline V lookup: CDR1 MNHEY, CDR2 SVGAGI. The CDR3 here is CASSPPQPGSHEQYF. The CDR3 nucleotides read TGTGCCAGCAGTCCCCCACAGCCAGGGTCCCACGAGCAGTACTTC.

This clonotype was seen ten or more times. The V and J genes are TRBV4-3 and TRBJ1-2; no clear D gene. This CDR3 is 13 amino acids long. V was cut by 1 base and J by 4 bases, with 7 bases left in between. The germline V gene has CDR1 LGHNA and CDR2 YSLEER. The CDR3 is CASSQVHSYGYTF. CDR3 coding DNA: TGCGCCAGCAGCCAAGTCCACTCCTATGGCTACACCTTC.

This clonotype was seen more than once but under ten times. V usage is TRBV6-2 or TRBV6-3 and J usage is TRBJ2-5; D call uncertain. V lost 2 bases and J lost 5, with 9 bases in between. This CDR3 spans 13 amino acids. CDR1 and CDR2 (germline): MNHEY, SVGEGT. The CDR3 DNA reads TGTGCCAGCAGTTACGGGCAGCTTGAGACCCAGTACTTC. This encodes CASSYGQLETQYF.

The rearrangement joins TRBV12-3 or TRBV12-4 to TRBJ1-2, with D tentatively TRBD1 (6 bases). This CDR3 region has 15 residues. V lost 2 bases, J lost 4 bases, and 14 bases lay in between. CDR3: CASSLSWGRGYGYTF. For the CDR3, the DNA is TGTGCCAGCAGTTTAAGTTGGGGGCGCGGCTATGGCTACACCTTC.

This clonotype appeared many times. One end of the junction varies from germline; a read error may be responsible. The chain links TRBV7-7 to TRBJ2-7, with D possibly called TRBD1 or TRBD2 (7 bases each). This CDR3 has 13 residues. The germline V gene encodes CDR1 SSHAT and CDR2 FNYEAQ (reference sequence). In DNA form, the CDR3 reads TGTGCTAGCAGCCAAACAGGGGAGGGGCAGCAGTACTTC. Translated: CASSQTGEGQQYF.

V and J are TRBV27 and TRBJ2-7; D perhaps matches TRBD1 (6 bases). CDR3 length equals 16 residues. Trimming removed 2 bases at V and 0 bases at J, with 14 bases between. The germline CDR1 and CDR2 sequences are MNHEY and SMNVEV (reference sequence). The CDR3 spells CASSLVVTGHSYEQYF. As DNA, the CDR3 is TGTGCCAGCAGTTTAGTAGTCACAGGGCACTCCTACGAGCAGTACTTC.

This clonotype was counted ten times or more. This chain joins TRBV20-1 and TRBJ1-1, with D possibly being TRBD1 (6 bases). The CDR3 length is 13 residues. Trimming removed 3 bases from V and 6 bases from J, with 14 bases in between. CDR1 and CDR2 (germline): DFQATT, SNEGSKA (reference sequence). The CDR3 loop reads CSARETGGPEAFF. The CDR3 DNA follows: TGCAGTGCTAGGGAGACAGGCGGCCCTGAAGCTTTCTTT.

This clonotype was counted at least ten times. The genes are TRBV28 and TRBJ1-3, with D unclear. The CDR3 has 14 amino acids. V was shortened by 2 bases and J by 0 bases, with 5 bases between the two germline ends. Germline lookup yields CDR1 MDHEN and CDR2 SYDVKM. CDR3 region: CASSLTASGNTIYF. CDR3 bases: TGTGCCAGCAGTTTAACCGCCTCTGGAAACACCATATATTTT.

This clonotype has more than one count but fewer than ten. The chain employs TRBV6-6 and TRBJ1-1; D is ambiguous. The CDR3 is 13 amino acids. Germline CDR1 MNHNY, CDR2 SVGAGI (reference sequence). Trimming removed 6 bases from V and 4 bases from J, with 12 bases in between. CDR3 sequence reads: CASRPQQSTEAFF. In nucleotides, the CDR3 is TGTGCCAGCAGGCCACAGCAAAGCACTGAAGCTTTCTTT.

This clonotype was seen many times. The chain employs TRBV5-1 and TRBJ2-6; maybe TRBD1 (6 bases). The germline gives CDR1 SGHRS, CDR2 YFSETQ. The V end was cut by 4 bases, the J end by 2 bases, with 10 bases between. CDR3 size: 15 residues. In DNA form, the CDR3 reads TGCGCCAGCAGCCCCGAGGGGGCTGGGGCCAACGTCCTGACTTTC. This translates into CASSPEGAGANVLTF.

Concerning this clonotype itself: A read error may produce the germline difference seen at one junction end. CDR3 residues: CARSSPLEVLEAQYF. The DNA of the CDR3 is TGTGCCCGCAGTTCCCCCCTAGAAGTCTTGGAGGCCCAGTACTTC. The chain joins TRBV6-2 or TRBV6-3 to TRBJ2-5, with D possibly matching TRBD2 (5 bases). Per germline, CDR1 MNHEY and CDR2 SVGEGT. This CDR3 has 15 residues.

This clonotype has a count of ten or more. The chain couples TRBV7-2 to TRBJ2-6; D is undetermined. Trimming removed 1 base at V and 0 bases at J, with 10 bases between. Germline V gene sequence: CDR1 SGHTA, CDR2 FQGNSA. There are 17 residues in the CDR3. CDR3: CASSLDGRPSGANVLTF. The CDR3 DNA follows: TGTGCCAGCAGCTTAGACGGCAGGCCCTCTGGGGCCAACGTCCTGACTTTC.

The CDR3 DNA is TGTGCCAGCAGCGTAGAACAGGGGGCTGGAACAGATACGCAGTATTTT. Translation gives CASSVEQGAGTDTQYF. J is TRBJ2-3 and V is TRBV9, with TRBD1 matching over 9 bases. The CDR3 loop spans 16 amino acids. The junction had 5 bases not matched to a gene; V was cut back by 0 bases and J by 3 bases. Germline values: CDR1 SGDLS, CDR2 YYNGEE.

This clonotype was counted ten times or more. The J gene is TRBJ2-7, the V gene TRBV20-1; D may be TRBD1 (5 bases). CDR1 is DFQATT, CDR2 SNEGSKA, per germline (reference sequence). The ends were cut back, 4 bases at V and 11 bases at J, with 18 bases in the middle. The CDR3 is 12 residues long. CDR3 nucleotides: TGCAGTGCTATCTACGATCAGGGTCCGGAGTACTTC. This codes for CSAIYDQGPEYF.

This clonotype was counted at least ten times. V gene TRBV7-2 combines with J gene TRBJ2-3, with 7 bases fitting TRBD2. CDR3 length: 16 amino acids. J gave up 3 bases and V 4 bases, and 10 bases lay outside the gene matches. Germline V CDR1 and CDR2: SGHTA, FQGNSA. CDR3 bases: TGTGCCAGCAGCTCGGGGCTTAGCGGGTCGACAGATACGCAGTATTTT. Protein product: CASSSGLSGSTDTQYF.

This clonotype turned up a few times. The rearrangement uses TRBV12-2 and TRBJ2-7. TRBV12-2 is listed as a pseudogene. The CDR3 has 10 amino acids. CDR3 amino acids: CASLHASGMV. Written as DNA, the CDR3 is TGTGCAAGTCTACACGCCTCAGGCATGGTC.

The chain combines TRBV4-2 with TRBJ2-7; D is possibly TRBD1 or TRBD2 (5 bases each). Germline V CDR1 and CDR2: LGHNA, YNFKEQ. V was clipped by 3 bases and J by 3 bases, with 21 bases between them. The CDR3 is 17 residues long. CDR3 DNA sequence: TGTGCCAGCAGCCAGGAGCCTGGGACCCCCAATTTCTACGAGCAGTACTTC. Translating it yields CASSQEPGTPNFYEQYF.

This clonotype occurred many times. The V gene is TRBV9, the J gene TRBJ2-2; D is unresolved. Between the trimmed V and J ends, which lost 0 bases and 6 bases, there was a span of 9 bases. Germline V lookup: CDR1 SGDLS, CDR2 YYNGEE. The CDR3 is 14 amino acids. The CDR3 region has the DNA TGTGCCAGCAGCGTAGTAGCTGTCGCCGGGGAGCTGTTTTTT. As protein: CASSVVAVAGELFF.

The CDR3 here is CASSPDGVDTDTQYF. The DNA of the CDR3 is TGTGCCAGCAGCCCCGATGGGGTAGACACAGATACGCAGTATTTT. The rearrangement links TRBV9 to TRBJ2-3, with unresolved D. This CDR3 has 15 residues. V lost 4 bases and J lost 2, with 14 bases in between. In germline, CDR1 is SGDLS, CDR2 YYNGEE.

This clonotype has a single count. A much larger clone differs from this one at a single base, so this may be a read error. The rearrangement links TRBV24-1 to TRBJ2-2, with 9 bases lining up with TRBD1. The length of the CDR3 is 17 residues. Germline CDR1 is KGHDR and CDR2 is SFDVKD. The CDR3 sequence is CVTSDYPGQGRTGELFF. In DNA form, the CDR3 reads TGTGTCACCAGTGATTATCCGGGACAGGGCAGGACCGGGGAGCTGTTTTTT.

The chain employs TRBV20-1 and TRBJ2-7; 11 nucleotides agree with TRBD2. The CDR3 spans 17 residues. Germline CDR1 is DFQATT and CDR2 is SNEGSKA (reference sequence). Germline trimming cut 2 bases from V and 7 bases from J; bases unmatched to any gene: 16. CDR3 bases: TGCAGTGCTAGACCCCCAGAAGAGCTAGCGGGAGGTGGGGAGCAGTACTTC. It codes for CSARPPEELAGGGEQYF.

This clonotype showed up just a few times. This chain links TRBV7-9 with TRBJ1-3; D unresolved. Trimming took 6 bases from V and 0 from J, leaving 18 bases between them. Germline V gene sequence: CDR1 SEHNR, CDR2 FQNEAQ (reference sequence). This CDR3 is built from 17 residues. CDR3 nucleotide sequence: TGTGCCAGCAGTTACCGGGTTGGAGGGCACTCTGGAAACACCATATATTTT. This encodes CASSYRVGGHSGNTIYF.

This chain connects TRBV29-1 to TRBJ2-1, with a weak D call TRBD1 (6 bases). The CDR3 covers 15 residues. Germline V gives CDR1 SQVTM, CDR2 ANQGSEA. Between the trimmed V and J ends, which lost 7 bases and 0 bases, there was a span of 16 bases. In nucleotides, the CDR3 is TGCAGCGGGCAGGGACACCAGAGCTCCTACAATGAGCAGTTCTTC. This gives the protein CSGQGHQSSYNEQFF.

The chain is built from TRBV7-9 and TRBJ2-7; D not certain. Germline values: CDR1 SEHNR, CDR2 FQNEAQ (reference sequence). This CDR3 is 12 amino acids long. Between the trimmed V and J ends, which lost 3 bases and 4 bases, there was a span of 7 bases. The CDR3 nucleotides read TGTGCCAGCAGCTTCGGAGTGTACGAGCAGTACTTC. Translated, it gives CASSFGVYEQYF.